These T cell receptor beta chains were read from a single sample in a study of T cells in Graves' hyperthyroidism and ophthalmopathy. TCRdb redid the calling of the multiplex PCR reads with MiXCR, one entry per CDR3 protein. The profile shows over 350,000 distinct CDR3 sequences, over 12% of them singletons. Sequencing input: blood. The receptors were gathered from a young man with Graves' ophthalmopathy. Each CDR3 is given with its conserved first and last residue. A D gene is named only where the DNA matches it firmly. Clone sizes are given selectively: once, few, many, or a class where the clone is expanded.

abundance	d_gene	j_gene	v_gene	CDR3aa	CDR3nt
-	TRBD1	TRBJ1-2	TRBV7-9	CASSPGQGAVDYGYTF	TGTGCCAGCAGCCCCGGACAGGGGGCGGTGGACTATGGCTACACCTTC
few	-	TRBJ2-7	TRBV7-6	CASSSRDFRAEQYF	TGTGCCAGCAGCTCCCGGGACTTTCGAGCAGAGCAGTACTTC
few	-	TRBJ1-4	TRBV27	CASSPGFEKLFF	TGTGCCAGCAGTCCGGGGTTTGAAAAACTGTTTTTT
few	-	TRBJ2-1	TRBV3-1	CASSQELWLGRHNEQFF	TGTGCCAGCAGCCAAGAGTTATGGCTCGGGCGCCACAATGAGCAGTTCTTC
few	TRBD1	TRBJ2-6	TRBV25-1	CASSEDRASSGANVLTF	TGTGCCAGCAGTGAGGACAGGGCCTCGTCTGGGGCCAACGTCCTGACTTTC
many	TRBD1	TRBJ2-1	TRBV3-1	CASSPSDRGHNEQFF	TGTGCCAGCAGCCCATCGGACAGGGGGCACAATGAGCAGTTCTTC
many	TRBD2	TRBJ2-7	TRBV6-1	CASILAGTYEQYF	TGTGCCAGCATTCTAGCGGGAACCTACGAGCAGTACTTC
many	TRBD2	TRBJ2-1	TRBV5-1	CASSLTGTSGANEQFF	TGCGCCAGCAGCTTGACTGGGACTAGCGGAGCTAATGAGCAGTTCTTC
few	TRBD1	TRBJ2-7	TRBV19	CASSGDRGDSYEQYF	TGTGCCAGTAGTGGAGACAGGGGGGACTCCTACGAGCAGTACTTC
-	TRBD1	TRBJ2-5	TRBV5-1	CASSLGQGTAETQYF	TGCGCCAGCAGCTTGGGACAGGGGACCGCGGAGACCCAGTACTTC
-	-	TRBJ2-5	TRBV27	CASRRRGGGETQYF	TGTGCCAGCAGACGCAGGGGGGGGGGGGAGACCCAGTACTTC
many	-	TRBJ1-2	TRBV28	CASSFMDYGYTF	TGTGCCAGCAGTTTTATGGACTATGGCTACACCTTC
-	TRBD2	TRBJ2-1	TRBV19	CASMRAGGRNEQFF	TGTGCCAGTATGCGAGCGGGGGGGCGGAATGAGCAGTTCTTC
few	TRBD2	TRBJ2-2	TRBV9	CASSVGLAGGPGELFF	TGTGCCAGCAGCGTAGGCCTAGCGGGTGGGCCCGGGGAGCTGTTTTTT
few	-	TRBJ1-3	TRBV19	CASSQGQTSSRNTIYF	TGTGCCAGTAGCCAAGGACAGACCTCATCTCGAAACACCATATATTTT
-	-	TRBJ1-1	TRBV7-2	CASSLIRGPLTEAFF	TGTGCCAGCAGCTTAATCAGAGGGCCCCTCACTGAAGCTTTCTTT
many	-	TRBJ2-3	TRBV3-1	CASSQEGSRTDTQYF	TGTGCCAGCAGCCAAGAGGGGTCCCGCACAGATACGCAGTATTTT
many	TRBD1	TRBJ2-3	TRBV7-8	CASSKTGTADTQYF	TGTGCCAGCAGCAAAACCGGGACAGCAGATACGCAGTATTTT
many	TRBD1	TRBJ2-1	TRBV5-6	CASSGGTGGNEQFF	TGTGCCAGCAGCGGGGGGACAGGGGGTAATGAGCAGTTCTTC
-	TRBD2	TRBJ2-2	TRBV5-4	CASSPYLWTSGGPGELFF	TGTGCCAGCAGCCCCTACCTTTGGACTAGCGGGGGCCCCGGGGAGCTGTTTTTT
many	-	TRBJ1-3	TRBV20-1	CSAAKVPSSGNTIYF	TGCAGTGCCGCCAAAGTCCCGAGCTCTGGAAACACCATATATTTT
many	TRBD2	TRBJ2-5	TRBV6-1	CASSDKRGGLIETQYF	TGTGCCAGCAGTGACAAACGGGGGGGCCTCATAGAGACCCAGTACTTC
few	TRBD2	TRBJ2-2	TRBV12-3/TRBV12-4	CASSLVVAGRDTGELFF	TGTGCCAGCAGTTTAGTAGTTGCAGGGAGGGACACCGGGGAGCTGTTTTTT
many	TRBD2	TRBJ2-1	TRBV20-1	CSAYLTSGSSDEQFF	TGCAGTGCTTACCTTACTAGCGGGAGTTCTGATGAGCAGTTCTTC
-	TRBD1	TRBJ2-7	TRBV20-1	CSARRTGAYEQYF	TGCAGTGCTAGACGGACAGGGGCCTACGAGCAGTACTTC
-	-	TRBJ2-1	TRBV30	CAWSRGGGEQFF	TGTGCCTGGAGTAGGGGCGGTGGGGAGCAGTTCTTC
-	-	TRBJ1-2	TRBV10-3	CAISPTLGYGYTF	TGTGCCATCAGTCCGACGCTCGGGTATGGCTACACCTTC
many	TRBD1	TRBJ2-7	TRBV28	CASSFVLGQEYEQYF	TGTGCCAGCAGTTTCGTCTTGGGACAGGAATACGAGCAGTACTTC
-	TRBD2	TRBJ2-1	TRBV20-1	CSARPGGLNNEQFF	TGCAGTGCCCGCCCGGGGGGACTTAACAATGAGCAGTTCTTC
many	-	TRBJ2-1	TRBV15	CATSSEVVGEQFF	TGTGCCACCAGCAGCGAGGTAGTTGGCGAGCAGTTCTTC
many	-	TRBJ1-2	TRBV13	CASSYEGIDTNYGYTF	TGTGCCAGCAGCTACGAAGGGATAGATACTAACTATGGCTACACCTTC
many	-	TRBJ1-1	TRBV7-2	CAKVQTSFRPNTEAFF	TGTGCTAAGGTTCAGACATCGTTCAGACCGAACACTGAAGCTTTCTTT
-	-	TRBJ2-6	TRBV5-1	CASSLNGDYSGANVLTF	TGCGCCAGCAGCTTGAACGGAGATTACTCTGGGGCCAACGTCCTGACTTTC
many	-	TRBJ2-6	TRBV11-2	CASSSVGGANVLTF	TGTGCCTCTTCTAGTGTCGGCGGGGCCAACGTCCTGACTTTC
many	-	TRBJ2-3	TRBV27	CASSFRATGLQYF	TGTGCCAGCAGTTTTCGAGCGACCGGTCTACAGTATTTT
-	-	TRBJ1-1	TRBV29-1	CSVFTPGGTEAFF	TGCAGCGTGTTCACCCCAGGTGGGACTGAAGCTTTCTTT
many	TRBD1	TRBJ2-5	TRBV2	CASSDVQGKETQYF	TGTGCCAGCAGTGATGTACAGGGGAAAGAGACCCAGTACTTC
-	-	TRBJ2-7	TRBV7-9	CASSQTPPYEQYF	TGCGCCAGCAGCCAGACCCCCCCCTACGAGCAGTACTTC
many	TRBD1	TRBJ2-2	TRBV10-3	CAIRTGYTGELFF	TGTGCCATCAGGACAGGGTACACCGGGGAGCTGTTTTTT
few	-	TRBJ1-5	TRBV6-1	CASTPGRGGFEQPQHF	TGTGCCAGCACCCCGGGACGGGGGGGTTTCGAACAGCCCCAGCATTTT
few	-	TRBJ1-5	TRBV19	CASSRTADQPQHF	TGTGCCAGTAGTAGGACTGCTGATCAGCCCCAGCATTTT
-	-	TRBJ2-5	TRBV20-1	CSALELPGPQYF	TGCAGTGCTCTCGAGCTGCCCGGGCCCCAGTACTTC
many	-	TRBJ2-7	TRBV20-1	CSAATTTGATYEQYF	TGCAGTGCTGCGACTACGACAGGAGCTACCTACGAGCAGTACTTC
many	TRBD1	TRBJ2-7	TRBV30	CAWSPLDRGYEQYF	TGTGCCTGGAGCCCGCTCGACAGGGGCTACGAGCAGTACTTC
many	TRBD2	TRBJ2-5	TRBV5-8	CASSQGTSGRQETQYF	TGTGCCAGCAGCCAGGGGACTAGCGGGCGCCAAGAGACCCAGTACTTC
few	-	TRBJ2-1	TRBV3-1	CASSQDRTRGGNEQFF	TGTGCCAGCAGCCAAGATAGGACTAGGGGGGGCAATGAGCAGTTCTTC
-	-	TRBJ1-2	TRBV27	CASSPLGATAYGYTF	TGTGCCAGCAGCCCCTTGGGGGCAACAGCGTATGGCTACACCTTC
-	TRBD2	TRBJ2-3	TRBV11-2	CASSYGTSGGVTDTQYF	TGTGCCAGCAGCTACGGGACTAGCGGGGGGGTCACAGATACGCAGTATTTT